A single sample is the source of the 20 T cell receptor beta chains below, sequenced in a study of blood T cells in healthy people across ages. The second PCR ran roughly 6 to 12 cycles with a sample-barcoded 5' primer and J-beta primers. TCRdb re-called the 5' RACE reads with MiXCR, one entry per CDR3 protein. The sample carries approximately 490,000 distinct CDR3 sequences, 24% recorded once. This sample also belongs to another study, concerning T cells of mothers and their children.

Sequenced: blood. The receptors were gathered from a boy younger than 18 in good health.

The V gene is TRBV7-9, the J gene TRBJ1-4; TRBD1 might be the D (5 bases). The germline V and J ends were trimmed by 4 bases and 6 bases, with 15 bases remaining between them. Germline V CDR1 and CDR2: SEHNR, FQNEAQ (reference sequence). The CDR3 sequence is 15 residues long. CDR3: CASSSPRVEDEKLFF. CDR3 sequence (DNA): TGTGCCAGCAGCTCCCCCAGGGTGGAGGATGAAAAACTGTTTTTT.

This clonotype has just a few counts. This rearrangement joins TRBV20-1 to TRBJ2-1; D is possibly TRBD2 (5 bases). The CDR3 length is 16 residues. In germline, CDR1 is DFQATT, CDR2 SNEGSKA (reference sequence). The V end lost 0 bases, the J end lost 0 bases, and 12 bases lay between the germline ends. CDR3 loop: CSARDLAGSSYNEQFF. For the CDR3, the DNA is TGCAGTGCTAGAGACCTAGCTGGGAGCTCCTACAATGAGCAGTTCTTC.

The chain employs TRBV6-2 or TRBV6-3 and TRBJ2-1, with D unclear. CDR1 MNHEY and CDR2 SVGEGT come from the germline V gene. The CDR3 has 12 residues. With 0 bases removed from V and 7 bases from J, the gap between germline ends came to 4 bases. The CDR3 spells CASSYSTNEQFF. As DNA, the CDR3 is TGTGCCAGCAGTTACTCGACAAATGAGCAGTTCTTC.

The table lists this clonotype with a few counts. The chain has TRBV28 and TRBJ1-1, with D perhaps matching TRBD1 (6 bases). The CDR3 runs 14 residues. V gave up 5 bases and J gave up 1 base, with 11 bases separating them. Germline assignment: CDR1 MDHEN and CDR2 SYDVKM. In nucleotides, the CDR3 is TGTGCCAGCAGTCCGGACAGACGGAACACTGAAGCTTTCTTT. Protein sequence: CASSPDRRNTEAFF. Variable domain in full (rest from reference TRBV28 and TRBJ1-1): DVKVTQSSRYLVKRTGEKVFLECVQDMDHENMFWYRQDPGLGLRLIYFSYDVKMKEKGDIPEGYSVSREKKERFSLILESASTNQTSMYLCASSPDRRNTEAFFGQGTRLTVV.

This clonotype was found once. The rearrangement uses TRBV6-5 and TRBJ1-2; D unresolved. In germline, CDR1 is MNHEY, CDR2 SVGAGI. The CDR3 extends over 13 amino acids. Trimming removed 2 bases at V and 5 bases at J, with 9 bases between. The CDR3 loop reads CASSYGREYGYTF. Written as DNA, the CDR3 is TGTGCCAGCAGTTACGGGCGAGAGTATGGCTACACCTTC.

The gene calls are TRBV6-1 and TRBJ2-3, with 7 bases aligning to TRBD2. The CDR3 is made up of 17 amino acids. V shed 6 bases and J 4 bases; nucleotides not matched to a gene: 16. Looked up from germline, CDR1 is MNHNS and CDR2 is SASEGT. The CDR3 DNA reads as TGTGCCAGCAGCCCAATCCGGAGGGGAGGGTCTGCAGATACGCAGTATTTT. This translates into CASSPIRRGGSADTQYF.

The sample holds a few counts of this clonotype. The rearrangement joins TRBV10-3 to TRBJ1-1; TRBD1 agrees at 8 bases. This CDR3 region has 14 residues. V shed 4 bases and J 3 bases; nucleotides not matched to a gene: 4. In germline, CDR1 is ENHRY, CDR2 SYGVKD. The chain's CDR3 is CAISGTGMDTEAFF. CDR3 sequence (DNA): TGTGCCATCAGTGGGACAGGGATGGACACTGAAGCTTTCTTT.

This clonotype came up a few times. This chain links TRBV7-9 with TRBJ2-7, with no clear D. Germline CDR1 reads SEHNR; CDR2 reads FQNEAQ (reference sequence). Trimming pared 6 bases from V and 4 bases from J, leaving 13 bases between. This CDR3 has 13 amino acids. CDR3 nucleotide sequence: TGTGCCAGCAGGCCTCCGGCCGGGTACGAGCAGTACTTC. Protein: CASRPPAGYEQYF.

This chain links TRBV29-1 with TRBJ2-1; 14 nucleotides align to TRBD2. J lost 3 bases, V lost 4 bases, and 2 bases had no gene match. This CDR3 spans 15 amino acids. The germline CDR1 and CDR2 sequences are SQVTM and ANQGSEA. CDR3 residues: CSVVGTSGGYNEQFF. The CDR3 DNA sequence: TGCAGCGTTGTCGGGACTAGCGGGGGCTACAATGAGCAGTTCTTC.

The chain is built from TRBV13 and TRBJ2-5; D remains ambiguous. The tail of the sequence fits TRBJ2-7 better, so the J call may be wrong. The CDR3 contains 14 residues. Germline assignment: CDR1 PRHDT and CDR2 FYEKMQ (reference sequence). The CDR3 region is CASSTRQRSYEQYF. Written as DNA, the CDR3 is TGTGCCAGCAGCACCCGGCAGAGGTCCTACGAGCAGTACTTC.

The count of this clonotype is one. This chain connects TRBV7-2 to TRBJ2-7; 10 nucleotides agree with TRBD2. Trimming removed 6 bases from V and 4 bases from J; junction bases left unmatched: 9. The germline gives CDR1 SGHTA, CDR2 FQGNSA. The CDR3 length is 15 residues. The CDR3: CASSPPLAGVYEQYF. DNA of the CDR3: TGTGCCAGCAGTCCACCCCTAGCGGGGGTATACGAGCAGTACTTC.

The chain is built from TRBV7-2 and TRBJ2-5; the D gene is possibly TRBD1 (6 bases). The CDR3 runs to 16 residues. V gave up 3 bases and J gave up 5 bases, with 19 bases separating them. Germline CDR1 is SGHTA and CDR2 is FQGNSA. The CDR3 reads CASSFGDTPRTETQYF. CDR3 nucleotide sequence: TGTGCCAGCAGCTTTGGGGACACCCCTCGTACGGAGACCCAGTACTTC.

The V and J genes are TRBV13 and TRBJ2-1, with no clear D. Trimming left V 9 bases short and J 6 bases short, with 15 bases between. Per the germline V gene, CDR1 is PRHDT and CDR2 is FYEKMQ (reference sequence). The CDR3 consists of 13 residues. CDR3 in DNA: TGTGCCAGTAAAGAAAGCCTCGGCAATGAGCAGTTCTTC. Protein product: CASKESLGNEQFF.

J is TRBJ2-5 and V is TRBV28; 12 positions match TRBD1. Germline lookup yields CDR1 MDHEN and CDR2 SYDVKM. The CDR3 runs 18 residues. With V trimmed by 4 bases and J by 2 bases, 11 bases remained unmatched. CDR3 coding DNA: TGTGCCAGCAGTTCCGGGACAGGGGGCTTTCCACAACAAGAGACCCAGTACTTC. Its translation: CASSSGTGGFPQQETQYF. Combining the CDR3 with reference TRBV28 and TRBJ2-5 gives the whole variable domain DVKVTQSSRYLVKRTGEKVFLECVQDMDHENMFWYRQDPGLGLRLIYFSYDVKMKEKGDIPEGYSVSREKKERFSLILESASTNQTSMYLCASSSGTGGFPQQETQYFGPGTRLLVL.

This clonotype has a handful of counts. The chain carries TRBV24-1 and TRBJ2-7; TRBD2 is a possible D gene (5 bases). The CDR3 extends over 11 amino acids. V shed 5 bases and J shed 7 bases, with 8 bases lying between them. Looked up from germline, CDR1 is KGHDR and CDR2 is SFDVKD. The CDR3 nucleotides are TGTGCCACCAGTGCCGGGGTTGAGCAGTACTTC. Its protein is CATSAGVEQYF.

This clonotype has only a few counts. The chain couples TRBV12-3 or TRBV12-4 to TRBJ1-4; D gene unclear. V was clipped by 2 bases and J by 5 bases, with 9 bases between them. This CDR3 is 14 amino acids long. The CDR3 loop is CASSLHGGNEKLFF. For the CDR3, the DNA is TGTGCCAGCAGTTTACACGGAGGGAATGAAAAACTGTTTTTT.

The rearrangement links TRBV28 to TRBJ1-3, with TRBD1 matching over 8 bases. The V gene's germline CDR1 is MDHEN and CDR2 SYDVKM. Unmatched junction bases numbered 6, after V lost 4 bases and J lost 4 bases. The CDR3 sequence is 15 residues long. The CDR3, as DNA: TGTGCCAGCAGTTACCTCAGGGGGCGAGGAAACACCATATATTTT. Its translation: CASSYLRGRGNTIYF.

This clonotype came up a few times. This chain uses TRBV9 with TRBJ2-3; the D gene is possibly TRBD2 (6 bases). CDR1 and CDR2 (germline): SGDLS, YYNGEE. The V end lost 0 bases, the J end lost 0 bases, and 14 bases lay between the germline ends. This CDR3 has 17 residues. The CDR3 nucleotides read TGTGCCAGCAGCGTAGGATTAGCGGCGACTAGCACAGATACGCAGTATTTT. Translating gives CASSVGLAATSTDTQYF.

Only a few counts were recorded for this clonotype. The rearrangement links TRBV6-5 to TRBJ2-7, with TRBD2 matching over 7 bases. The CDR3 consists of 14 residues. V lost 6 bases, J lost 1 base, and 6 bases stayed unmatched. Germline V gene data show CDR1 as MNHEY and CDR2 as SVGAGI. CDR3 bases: TGTGCCAGCAGGGCAGGGAGGGGATCCTACGAGCAGTACTTC. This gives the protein CASRAGRGSYEQYF.

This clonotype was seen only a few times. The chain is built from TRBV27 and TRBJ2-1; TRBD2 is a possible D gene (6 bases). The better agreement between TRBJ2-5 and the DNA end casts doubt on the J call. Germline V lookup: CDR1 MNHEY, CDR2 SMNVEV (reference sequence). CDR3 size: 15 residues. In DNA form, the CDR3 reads TGTGCCAGCAGTTGGGACTCTAACCGAGGAGAGACCCAGTACTTC. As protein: CASSWDSNRGETQYF.